This passage covers 13 T cell receptor beta chains from one sample sequenced in a study of read filtering for tumor transcriptome and immune sequencing. Molecular barcoded adaptors covering alpha/delta and beta/gamma chains were used on 400 ng RNA. TCRdb redid the calling of the reads with MiXCR, one entry per CDR3 protein. The sample holds 100,000 to 150,000 distinct CDR3 sequences, approximately 13% seen once. Sample: a population of CD138-negative cells sorted from bone marrow. These receptors were collected from a donor aged 40 or older with multiple myeloma.

To note about this clonotype: A much larger clonotype is one base distant, so this may be a read error. The chain recombines TRBV6-5 with TRBJ2-7, with 7 bases fitting TRBD2. The ends lost 4 bases at V and 4 bases at J; junction bases unmatched: 10. The CDR3 covers 15 residues. In germline, CDR1 is MNHEY, CDR2 SVGAGI. CDR3 region: CASSSGTNGPYEQYF. CDR3 sequence (DNA): TGTGCCAGCAGTTCGGGGACTAACGGACCGTACGAGCAGTACTTC.

This clonotype was seen ten or more times. V and J are TRBV20-1 and TRBJ2-7, with no clear D. The CDR3 runs to 15 residues. V lost 0 bases and J lost 0, with 12 bases in between. Germline lookup yields CDR1 DFQATT and CDR2 SNEGSKA (reference sequence). CDR3 protein: CSARDYYPSSYEQYF. The CDR3 DNA reads as TGCAGTGCTAGAGATTATTACCCGAGCTCCTACGAGCAGTACTTC.

For this clonotype: This could be a read error, since a much larger clone is one nucleotide away. The chain couples TRBV7-8 to TRBJ2-2; 10 bases fit TRBD2. This CDR3 is 14 amino acids long. Germline V gene data show CDR1 as SGHVS and CDR2 as FQNEAQ. CDR3 sequence (DNA): TGTGCCAGCGGGACTAGCGCGAACGCCGGGGAGCTGTTTTTT. Protein sequence: CASGTSANAGELFF.

This clonotype was seen more than once but under ten times. The rearrangement links TRBV12-3 or TRBV12-4 to TRBJ1-5; 7 bases line up with TRBD1. The CDR3 totals 15 residues. V dropped 6 bases and J dropped 1; count of bases not matched to a gene: 6. The CDR3 DNA sequence: TGTGCCAGCAGAGCGGGACAGAGCAGCAATCAGCCCCAGCATTTT. Protein sequence: CASRAGQSSNQPQHF.

This clonotype was seen at least ten times. The CDR3 is CASSRDRVSQPQHF. CDR3 sequence (DNA): TGTGCCAGCTCCCGCGACAGGGTAAGTCAGCCCCAGCATTTT. The chain is built from TRBV18 and TRBJ1-5; 7 bases agree with TRBD1. Germline lookup yields CDR1 KGHSH and CDR2 LQKENI. With V trimmed by 6 bases and J by 6 bases, 8 bases remained unmatched. This CDR3 has 14 amino acids.

This clonotype occurred many times. The J gene is TRBJ2-3, the V gene TRBV20-1; 9 nucleotides line up with TRBD2. With 3 bases clipped from V and 10 bases from J, the junction kept 5 bases outside the gene matches. CDR1 and CDR2 from the germline V gene are DFQATT and SNEGSKA (reference sequence). The CDR3 length is 12 residues. CDR3 sequence (DNA): TGCAGTGCTAGGGGGCGGGAGGGCGCGCAGTATTTT. Its translation: CSARGREGAQYF.

This clonotype occurred many times. The V call is TRBV6-1, the J call TRBJ1-1; D might be TRBD1 (6 bases). Trimming cost V 8 bases and J 0 bases, with 16 bases left between them. Germline CDR1 MNHNS, CDR2 SASEGT. The CDR3 length is 15 residues. CDR3 protein: CASGEQGIMNTEAFF. The DNA of the CDR3 is TGTGCCAGCGGCGAACAGGGTATCATGAACACTGAAGCTTTCTTT.

Concerning this clonotype itself: This sequence may be a read error, since a much larger clone differs from it by one base. This chain connects TRBV20-1 to TRBJ2-7, with D possibly TRBD1 on 6 matching bases. The CDR3 consists of 13 residues. Germline-derived CDR1 and CDR2 are DFQATT and SNEGSKA (reference sequence). Here the CDR3 reads CGATPGHNYEQYF. The CDR3 DNA is TGCGGTGCTACTCCGGGACACAACTACGAGCAGTACTTC.

Turning to this clonotype: The junction differs from germline at one of its ends, possibly a read error. The CDR3 reads CASSPRGSDTEACF. The CDR3, as DNA: TGTGCCAGCAGCCCAAGGGGAAGCGACACTGAAGCTTGCTTT. This sequence joins TRBV7-9 and TRBJ1-1; maybe TRBD1 (5 bases). Germline CDR1 and CDR2: SEHNR and FQNEAQ (reference sequence). The CDR3 is 14 amino acids.

With regard to this clonotype: A far larger clone is a single base away, which makes a read error likely. The V and J genes are TRBV28 and TRBJ2-1; D tentatively fits TRBD1 or TRBD2 (7 bases each). This CDR3 is 19 amino acids long. Looked up from germline, CDR1 is MDHEN and CDR2 is SYDVKM. The CDR3 spells CASSSPRGGHSSSYYEQFF. The CDR3 DNA sequence: TGTGCCAGCAGTTCACCCAGGGGGGGCCATTCTAGCTCCTACTATGAGCAGTTCTTC. The full variable domain, its missing parts supplied by reference TRBV28 and TRBJ2-1, is DVKVTQSSRYLVKRTGEKVFLECVQDMDHENMFWYRQDPGLGLRLIYFSYDVKMKEKGDIPEGYSVSREKKERFSLILESASTNQTSMYLCASSSPRGGHSSSYYEQFFGPGTRLTVL.

A note on this clonotype: A much more abundant neighbour one base away suggests this may be a read error. The chain has TRBV21-1 and TRBJ1-5. TRBV21-1 is a pseudogene locus. The CDR3 has 13 residues. Here the CDR3 DNA reads TGTGCCTGCAGCGAGCTGTTGGATCAGCCCCAGCATTTT. Protein product: CACSELLDQPQHF.

This clonotype was counted at least ten times. The chain uses TRBV19 and TRBJ2-1; perhaps TRBD2 as D (6 bases). The CDR3 is 16 residues long. V was clipped by 4 bases and J by 2 bases, with 15 bases between them. Looked up from germline, CDR1 is LNHDA and CDR2 is SQIVND (reference sequence). CDR3 sequence: CASSRLLATPYNEQFF. The CDR3 bases are TGTGCCAGTAGTAGGCTTCTAGCGACACCCTACAATGAGCAGTTCTTC. Full variable domain (rest looked up from reference TRBV19 and TRBJ2-1): DGGITQSPKYLFRKEGQNVTLSCEQNLNHDAMYWYRQDPGQGLRLIYYSQIVNDFQKGDIAEGYSVSREKKESFPLTVTSAQKNPTAFYLCASSRLLATPYNEQFFGPGTRLTVL.

There are many counts of this clonotype. The genes are TRBV15 and TRBJ2-1, with a tentative D call TRBD2 (5 bases). The CDR3 has 13 residues. Trimming removed 1 base from V and 12 bases from J, with 13 bases in between. The germline CDR1 and CDR2 sequences are LNHNV and YYDKDF (reference sequence). In DNA, the CDR3 is TGTGCCACCAGCAGAGGGGTTGAGGGAGTGCAGTTCTTC. This gives the protein CATSRGVEGVQFF.